A single sample is the source of the 5 T cell receptor beta chains below, sequenced in a study of cytomegalovirus exposure and HLA in healthy donors. PCR primers comprised 60 Vbeta and 13 Jbeta primers. Only in-frame clones appear in the TCRdb table, and some are missing; sequencing was by immunoSEQ multiplex PCR. The sample comprises over 80,000 clones, around 82% of which are singletons, and about 5.5% rests with the top ten. Sequencing was done on a sample of PBMCs. Receptor source: a man aged 35-49 years in good health and CMV-seropositive.

This chain connects TRBV30 to TRBJ1-1; D unresolved. Germline V gives CDR1 GTSNPN, CDR2 SVGIG (reference sequence). This CDR3 is 14 amino acids long. Deletions cut 7 bases from V and 5 bases from J, with 20 bases between. This CDR3 reads CAYLPQRGTTEAFF. As DNA, the CDR3 is TGTGCCTACCTCCCCCAGCGGGGAACGACTGAAGCTTTCTTT.

The CDR3 sequence is CASSPPGGLGEQYF. In DNA form, the CDR3 reads TGTGCCAGCAGCCCGCCCGGTGGCCTAGGCGAGCAGTACTTC. V gene TRBV7-8 combines with J gene TRBJ2-7; the D is unclear. In germline, CDR1 is SGHVS, CDR2 FQNEAQ. The CDR3 loop spans 14 amino acids. The V gene lost 5 bases and the J gene lost 6 bases, with 17 bases spanning the gap.

V and J are TRBV7-9 and TRBJ1-1; D is possibly TRBD1 (5 bases). V lost 0 bases and J 11 bases, leaving 7 bases between the germline ends. Germline V CDR1 and CDR2: SEHNR, FQNEAQ (reference sequence). The length of the CDR3 is 11 residues. The DNA for the CDR3 is TGTGCCAGCAGCTTAGCCGGGGGTGCTTTCTTT. Encoded protein: CASSLAGGAFF.

This rearrangement joins TRBV29-1 to TRBJ2-7; TRBD1 might be the D (5 bases). The CDR3 has 16 amino acids. Germline V gene sequence: CDR1 SQVTM, CDR2 ANQGSEA. The ends were cut back, 0 bases at V and 6 bases at J, with 21 bases in the middle. The CDR3 spells CSVEDPFKGELGEQYF. Here the CDR3 DNA reads TGCAGCGTTGAAGATCCATTTAAAGGGGAATTAGGCGAGCAGTACTTC.

This chain links TRBV28 with TRBJ1-1; 10 bases match TRBD1. The CDR3 runs 17 residues. Germline V gene sequence: CDR1 MDHEN, CDR2 SYDVKM. V lost 3 bases and J lost 3; bases outside the gene matches: 10. CDR3 sequence: CASSFQDRGIFYTEAFF. The CDR3 DNA follows: TGTGCCAGCAGTTTTCAGGACAGGGGGATTTTTTACACTGAAGCTTTCTTT.